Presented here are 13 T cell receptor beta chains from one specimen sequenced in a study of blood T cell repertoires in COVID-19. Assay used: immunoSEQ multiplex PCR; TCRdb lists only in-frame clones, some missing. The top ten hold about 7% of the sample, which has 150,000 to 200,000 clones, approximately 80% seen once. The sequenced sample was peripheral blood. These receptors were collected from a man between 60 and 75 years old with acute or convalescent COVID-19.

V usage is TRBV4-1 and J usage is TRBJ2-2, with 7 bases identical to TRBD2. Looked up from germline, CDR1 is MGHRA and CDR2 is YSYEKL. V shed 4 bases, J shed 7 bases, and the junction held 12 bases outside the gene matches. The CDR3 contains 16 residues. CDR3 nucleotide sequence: TGCGCCAGCAGCCCTTGGATGCGGGAGAAGAACGGGGAGCTGTTTTTT. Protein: CASSPWMREKNGELFF.

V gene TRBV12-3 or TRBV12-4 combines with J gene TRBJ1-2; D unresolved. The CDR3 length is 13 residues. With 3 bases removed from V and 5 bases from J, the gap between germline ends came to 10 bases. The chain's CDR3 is CASSFTAQYGYTF. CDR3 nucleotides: TGTGCCAGCAGTTTCACAGCACAGTATGGCTACACCTTC.

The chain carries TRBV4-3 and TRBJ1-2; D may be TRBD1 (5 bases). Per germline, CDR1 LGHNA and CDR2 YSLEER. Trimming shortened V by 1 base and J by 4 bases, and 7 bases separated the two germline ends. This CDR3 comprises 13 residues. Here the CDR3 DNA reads TGCGCCAGCAGCCAAGCGGGGGGCTATGGCTACACCTTC. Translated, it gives CASSQAGGYGYTF.

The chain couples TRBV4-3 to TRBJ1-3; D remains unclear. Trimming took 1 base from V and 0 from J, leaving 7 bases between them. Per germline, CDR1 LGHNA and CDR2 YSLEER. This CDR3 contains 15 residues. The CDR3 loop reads CASSQGRHSGNTIYF. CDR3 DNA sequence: TGCGCCAGCAGCCAAGGCAGGCACTCTGGAAACACCATATATTTT.

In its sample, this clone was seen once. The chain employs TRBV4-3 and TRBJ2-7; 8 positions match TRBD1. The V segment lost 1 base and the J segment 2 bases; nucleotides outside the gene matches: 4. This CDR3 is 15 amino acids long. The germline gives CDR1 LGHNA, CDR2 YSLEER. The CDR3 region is CASSQAWTGTYEQYF. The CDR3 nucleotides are TGCGCCAGCAGCCAAGCCTGGACAGGGACCTACGAGCAGTACTTC.

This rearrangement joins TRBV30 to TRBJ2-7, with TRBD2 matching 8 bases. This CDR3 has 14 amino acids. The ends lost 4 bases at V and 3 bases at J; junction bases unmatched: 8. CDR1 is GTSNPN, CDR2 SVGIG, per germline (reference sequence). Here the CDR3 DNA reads TGTGCCTGGAAGAGAAACAGCGGGAGCTACGAGCAGTACTTC. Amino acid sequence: CAWKRNSGSYEQYF.

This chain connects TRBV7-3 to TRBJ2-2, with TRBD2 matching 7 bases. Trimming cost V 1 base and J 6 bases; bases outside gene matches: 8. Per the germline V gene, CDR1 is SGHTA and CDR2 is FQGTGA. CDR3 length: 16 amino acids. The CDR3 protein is CASSLMARGGSGELFF. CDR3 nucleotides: TGTGCCAGCAGCTTAATGGCCCGGGGAGGGTCCGGGGAGCTGTTTTTT.

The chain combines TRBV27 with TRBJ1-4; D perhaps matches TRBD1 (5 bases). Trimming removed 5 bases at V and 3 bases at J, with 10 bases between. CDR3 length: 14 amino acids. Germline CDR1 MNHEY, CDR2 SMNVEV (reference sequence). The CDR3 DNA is TGTGCCAGCAGTAACCAGGGTCCTAATGAAAAACTGTTTTTT. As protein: CASSNQGPNEKLFF.

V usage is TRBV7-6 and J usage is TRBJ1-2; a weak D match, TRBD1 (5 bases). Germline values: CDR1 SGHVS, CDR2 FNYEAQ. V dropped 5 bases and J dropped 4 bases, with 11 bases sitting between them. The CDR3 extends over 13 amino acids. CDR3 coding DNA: TGTGCCAGCAGCCTACAGGATAGCTATGGCTACACCTTC. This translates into CASSLQDSYGYTF.

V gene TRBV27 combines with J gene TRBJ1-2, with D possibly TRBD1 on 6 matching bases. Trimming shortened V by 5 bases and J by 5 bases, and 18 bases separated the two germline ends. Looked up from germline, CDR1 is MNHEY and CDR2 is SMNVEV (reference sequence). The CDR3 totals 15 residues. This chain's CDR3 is CASSHDRGGWYGYTF. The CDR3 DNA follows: TGTGCCAGCAGTCACGATAGGGGGGGCTGGTATGGCTACACCTTC.

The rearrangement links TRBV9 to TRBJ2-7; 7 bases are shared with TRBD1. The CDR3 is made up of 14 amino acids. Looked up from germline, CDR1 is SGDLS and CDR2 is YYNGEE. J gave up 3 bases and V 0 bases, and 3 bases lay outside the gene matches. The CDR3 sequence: CASSVGQGVYEQYF. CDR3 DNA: TGTGCCAGCAGCGTAGGCCAGGGGGTCTACGAGCAGTACTTC.

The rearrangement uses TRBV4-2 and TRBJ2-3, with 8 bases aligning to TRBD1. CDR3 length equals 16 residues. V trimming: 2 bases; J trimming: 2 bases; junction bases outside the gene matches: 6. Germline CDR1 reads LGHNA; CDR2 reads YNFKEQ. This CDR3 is CASSQSTGANTDTQYF. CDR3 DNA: TGTGCCAGCAGCCAATCGACAGGGGCGAACACAGATACGCAGTATTTT.

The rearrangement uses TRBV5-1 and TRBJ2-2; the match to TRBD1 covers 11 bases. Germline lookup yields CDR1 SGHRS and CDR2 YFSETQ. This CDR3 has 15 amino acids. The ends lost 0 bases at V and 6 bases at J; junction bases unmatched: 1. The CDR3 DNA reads TGCGCCAGCAGCTTGGGGACAGGGGGCTCCGGGGAGCTGTTTTTT. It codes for CASSLGTGGSGELFF.